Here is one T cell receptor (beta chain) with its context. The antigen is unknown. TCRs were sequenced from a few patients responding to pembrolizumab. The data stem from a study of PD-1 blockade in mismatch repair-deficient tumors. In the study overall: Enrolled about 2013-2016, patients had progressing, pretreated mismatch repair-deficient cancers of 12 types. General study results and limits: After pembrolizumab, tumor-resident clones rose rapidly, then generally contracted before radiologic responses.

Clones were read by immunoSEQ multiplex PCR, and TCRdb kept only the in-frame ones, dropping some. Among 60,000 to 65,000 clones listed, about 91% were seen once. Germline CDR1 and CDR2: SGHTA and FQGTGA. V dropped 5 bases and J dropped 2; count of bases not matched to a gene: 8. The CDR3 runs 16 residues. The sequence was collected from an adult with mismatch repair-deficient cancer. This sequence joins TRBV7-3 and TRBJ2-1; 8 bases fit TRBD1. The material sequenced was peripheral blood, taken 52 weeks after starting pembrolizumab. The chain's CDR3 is CASSRTGQGPYNEQFF. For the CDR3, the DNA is TGTGCCAGCAGCCGGACCGGACAGGGCCCCTACAATGAGCAGTTCTTC.